Below are 13 T cell receptor beta chains sequenced from a single sample in a study of yellow fever vaccine responses in identical twins. MiXCR, run by TCRdb on the RT-PCR reads, gives a single entry per CDR3 protein. The profile shows approximately 32,000 distinct CDR3 sequences, about 63% of them singletons. The sequencing here drew on T cells from blood (PBMCs), unsorted or a sorted subset (not recorded which), taken before or after yellow fever vaccination (not recorded which). These TCRs come from a woman aged 18 to 35 who received the yellow fever vaccine.

This clonotype was counted between two and nine times. Compared with germline, one end of the junction differs, possibly owing to a read error. The V gene is TRBV20-1, the J gene TRBJ1-4; D ambiguous. This CDR3 region has 13 residues. CDR1 is DFQATT, CDR2 SNEGSKA, per germline (reference sequence). DNA of the CDR3: TGCAGTGCTTGGACTGCGCTTAATGAGAAACTGTTTTTT. Its protein product is CSAWTALNEKLFF.

V is TRBV11-3 and J is TRBJ2-3; 13 bases fit TRBD2. Germline CDR1 and CDR2: SGHNT and YENEEA. After removal of 3 bases from V and 3 bases from J, the junction contained 6 bases not matched to a gene. The CDR3 sequence is 17 residues long. DNA of the CDR3: TGTGCCAGCAGCTTGGATCCGACTAGCGGGAGGACAGATACGCAGTATTTT. It specifies CASSLDPTSGRTDTQYF.

CDR3 sequence (DNA): TGTGCCAGCAGCCAAAGAGATACGCAGTATTTT. Translated, it gives CASSQRDTQYF. This chain links TRBV3-1 with TRBJ2-3; D gene uncertain. Trimming took 2 bases from V and 5 from J, leaving 2 bases between them. Germline CDR1 and CDR2: LGHDT and YNNKEL (reference sequence). The CDR3 spans 11 residues.

This chain connects TRBV11-1 to TRBJ2-3, with D tentatively TRBD1 or TRBD2 (6 bases each). This CDR3 spans 13 amino acids. Germline V gene data show CDR1 as SGHAT and CDR2 as FQDESV (reference sequence). V dropped 11 bases and J dropped 2 bases, with 14 bases sitting between them. CDR3 DNA sequence: TGTGCCTGTGGGGGGCTTAACACAGATACGCAGTATTTT. It yields the protein CACGGLNTDTQYF.

V and J are TRBV6-4 and TRBJ1-1; unclear D gene. The CDR3 sequence is 13 residues long. Germline V gene lookup returns CDR1 MRHNA and CDR2 SNTAGT. V was cut by 2 bases and J by 5 bases, with 9 bases left in between. As DNA, the CDR3 is TGTGCCAGCAGTGACGTTGGTGGAACTGAAGCTTTCTTT. Amino acid sequence: CASSDVGGTEAFF.

This rearrangement joins TRBV29-1 to TRBJ2-7; D perhaps matches TRBD2 (5 bases). The germline V and J ends were trimmed by 4 bases and 2 bases, with 9 bases remaining between them. CDR1 SQVTM and CDR2 ANQGSEA come from the germline V gene. The CDR3 sequence is 12 residues long. CDR3 bases: TGCAGCGTTGTGAGAGGGCCCTACGAGCAGTACTTC. It encodes CSVVRGPYEQYF.

The count of this clonotype is one. The rearrangement uses TRBV11-1 and TRBJ2-3; 14 nucleotides align to TRBD2. This CDR3 is built from 19 residues. Germline values: CDR1 SGHAT, CDR2 FQDESV (reference sequence). The V gene end was trimmed by 3 bases and the J gene end by 4 bases; junction bases not matched to a gene: 12. The CDR3 nucleotides read TGTGCCAGCAGCTTGGGACTAGCGGGAGTCGAGCACCCGGCAGATACGCAGTATTTT. This translates into CASSLGLAGVEHPADTQYF.

The gene calls are TRBV12-5 and TRBJ2-3; TRBD2 might be the D (6 bases). Trimming pared 8 bases from V and 4 bases from J, leaving 7 bases between. Germline CDR1 reads LGHNT; CDR2 reads FRNRAP. The length of the CDR3 is 11 residues. CDR3: CASSGADTQYF. The CDR3 nucleotides read TGTGCTAGTTCGGGGGCAGATACGCAGTATTTT.

CDR3 protein: CATSTGASGSLNEQFF. CDR3 DNA sequence: TGTGCCACCAGCACAGGCGCTAGCGGGAGTCTAAATGAGCAGTTCTTC. V usage is TRBV15 and J usage is TRBJ2-1; TRBD2 matches at 10 bases. Germline V CDR1 and CDR2: LNHNV, YYDKDF (reference sequence). V was pared by 4 bases and J by 7 bases, with 10 bases of the junction left unmatched. The CDR3 is 16 residues long. Drawing the rest from reference TRBV15 and TRBJ2-1, the complete variable domain is DAMVIQNPRYQVTQFGKPVTLSCSQTLNHNVMYWYQQKSSQAPKLLFHYYDKDFNNEADTPDNFQSRRPNTSFCFLDIRSPGLGDTAMYLCATSTGASGSLNEQFFGPGTRLTVL.

This clonotype was found a few times. The chain is built from TRBV29-1 and TRBJ1-3; D might be TRBD1 (6 bases). The CDR3 totals 14 residues. Germline lookup yields CDR1 SQVTM and CDR2 ANQGSEA. Trimming shortened V by 0 bases and J by 7 bases, and 13 bases separated the two germline ends. This CDR3 is CSVEDWGQGNTIYF. The CDR3 DNA reads as TGCAGCGTTGAAGATTGGGGGCAGGGCAACACCATATATTTT.

V gene TRBV11-1 combines with J gene TRBJ1-2; TRBD1 aligns across 8 bases. V lost 5 bases, J lost 7 bases, and 12 bases stayed unmatched. The germline V gene encodes CDR1 SGHAT and CDR2 FQDESV (reference sequence). The CDR3 runs 15 residues. Written as DNA, the CDR3 is TGTGCCAGCAGCGGCAGGACAGGGACCCTGGGTGGCTACACCTTC. Translation: CASSGRTGTLGGYTF. Complete variable domain (other parts from reference TRBV11-1 and TRBJ1-2): EAEVAQSPRYKITEKSQAVAFWCDPISGHATLYWYRQILGQGPELLVQFQDESVVDDSQLPKDRFSAERLKGVDSTLKIQPAELGDSAMYLCASSGRTGTLGGYTFGSGTRLTVV.

By sample share, this clonotype is medium-sized. The chain is built from TRBV14 and TRBJ2-5; D unresolved. Germline V CDR1 and CDR2: SGHDN, FVKESK. The length of the CDR3 is 11 residues. Trimming left V 5 bases short and J 2 bases short, with 3 bases between. The CDR3 DNA reads TGTGCCAGCAGCATTCAAGAGACCCAGTACTTC. Amino acid sequence: CASSIQETQYF.

The rearrangement joins TRBV11-2 to TRBJ2-5; D might be TRBD1 or TRBD2, each matching 5 bases. V gave up 5 bases and J gave up 0 bases, with 10 bases separating them. Germline loops: CDR1 SGHAT, CDR2 FQNNGV. The CDR3 covers 14 residues. The CDR3 loop is CASSQGRYQETQYF. The CDR3 bases are TGTGCCAGCAGCCAGGGACGGTACCAAGAGACCCAGTACTTC.